The text below deals with one TCR beta chain. Its specificity is not known. The data are from a study of vaccination and CD4 T cells after COVID-19. Study as a whole: Post-vaccination samples were procured at a median of 72 days following dose two (range 14 to 241). Study observations and caveats: For SARS-CoV-2-reactive clonotypes, the median went from about 22 to 38, a nonsignificant increase. Vaccine-specific clones in convalescent patients were spike mono-reactive in 304 of 307 cases.

TCRdb processed the PCR reads anew with MiXCR; each CDR3 protein has one entry. The sample includes some 18,000 distinct CDR3 sequences, around 68% seen only once; the top ten take over 1%. The CDR3 is 13 residues long. Trimming took 3 bases from V and 4 from J, leaving 12 bases between them. From germline, CDR1 is DFQATT and CDR2 SNEGSKA (reference sequence). The J gene is TRBJ1-2, the V gene TRBV20-1; D is unresolved. Source: CD4+ T cells from blood, taken before SARS-CoV-2 vaccination. This TCR was recovered from a human donor who had recovered from COVID-19. CDR3 sequence reads: CSASISYVYGYTF. Written as DNA, the CDR3 is TGCAGTGCTAGTATCAGCTACGTCTATGGCTACACCTTC.